This TCR beta chain was sequenced for a study of Graves' ophthalmopathy and Graves' hyperthyroidism. Across the whole study: Peripheral blood was collected at initial diagnosis, before any treatment. Broader study findings: With approximately 88% sensitivity and more than 75% specificity, a 13-signature model separated ophthalmopathy from stable hyperthyroidism. Most thyroid clonotypes expanded beyond 0.001 frequency were also found in blood. Progression of ophthalmopathy was predicted by the model with about 68% sensitivity and 72% to 85% specificity.

RNA transcripts were the source from which TCR beta CDR3 regions were amplified. First-round RT-PCR with HTBI primers preceded a second-round multiplex PCR. A single record per CDR3 protein comes from TCRdb applying MiXCR to the multiplex PCR reads. The repertoire holds around 660,000 distinct CDR3 sequences, with about 38% as singletons. From germline, CDR1 is ENHRY and CDR2 SYGVKD. The CDR3 covers 14 residues. This clonotype was observed a few times. Antigen specificity is unknown. An end of the junction differs from the germline gene, which may be a read error. The sample taken for sequencing was peripheral blood. The chain recombines TRBV10-3 with TRBJ2-7; 7 bases agree with TRBD1. The origin of this receptor is an adult man with Graves' ophthalmopathy. CDR3 sequence (DNA): TGTGCCAGCAGTTATAGTAGGGGGCCTGACGAGCAGTACTTC. This sequence encodes CASSYSRGPDEQYF.